This T cell receptor beta chain was captured in a study of shared clonotypes between healthy human individuals. Whole-study results and caveats: Clonotypes not shared had lower generation probabilities than those common to all four donors.

The length of the CDR3 is 14 residues. Trimming removed 4 bases from V and 2 bases from J, with 10 bases in between. CDR1 and CDR2 (germline): KGHSH, LQKENI. This clone was recorded only once. Its target is not known. Sequenced by immunoSEQ multiplex PCR; TCRdb stores in-frame clones only, minus some. Among 300,000 to 400,000 clones, 73% were seen once, and the ten largest hold under 11%. The rearrangement joins TRBV18 to TRBJ2-3, with D perhaps TRBD2 (6 bases). The source is a man younger than 40 in good health. Sequencing was performed on memory CD4+ T cells sorted from blood. As for subset: CD45RA-negative fraction. CDR3 in DNA: TGTGCCAGCTCACGGGAGGACATCACAGATACGCAGTATTTT. It encodes CASSREDITDTQYF. Full variable domain (remainder filled in from reference TRBV18 and TRBJ2-3): NAGVMQNPRHLVRRRGQEARLRCSPMKGHSHVYWYRQLPEEGLKFMVYLQKENIIDESGMPKERFSAEFPKEGPSILRIQQVVRGDSAAYFCASSREDITDTQYFGPGTRLTVL.